Presented here are 5 T cell receptor beta chains from one specimen sequenced in a study of T cells in Graves' hyperthyroidism and ophthalmopathy. Researchers amplified the TCR beta CDR3 regions from RNA transcripts. The primer set for the first-round RT-PCR of the TCR CDR3 was HTBI. From the multiplex PCR reads, TCRdb called clonotypes with MiXCR, one entry per CDR3 protein. The sample lists around 800,000 distinct CDR3 sequences, around 39% occurring once. Sequencing used blood. All receptors derive from a man younger than 30 with Graves' hyperthyroidism.

This clonotype was seen a few times. DNA for the CDR3: TGCAGTGCTAGCGGGACTGATGAGACCCAGTACTTC. Translated, it gives CSASGTDETQYF. The chain couples TRBV20-1 to TRBJ2-5, with D tentatively TRBD2 (6 bases). Trimming took 3 bases from V and 5 from J, leaving 10 bases between them. The germline CDR1 and CDR2 sequences are DFQATT and SNEGSKA (reference sequence). This CDR3 spans 12 amino acids.

This chain uses TRBV10-3 with TRBJ2-3; D call uncertain. The CDR3 extends over 13 amino acids. The germline V and J ends were trimmed by 7 bases and 2 bases, with 10 bases remaining between them. Looked up from germline, CDR1 is ENHRY and CDR2 is SYGVKD. The DNA of the CDR3 is TGTGCCATCACCATAGACTCCACAGATACGCAGTATTTT. Translating gives CAITIDSTDTQYF.

This clonotype was observed a handful of times. Its ends do not fully match the called genes, so a read error is possible. J is TRBJ2-2 and V is TRBV10-3, with D possibly matching TRBD1 (5 bases). The CDR3 has 14 residues. Germline CDR1 ENHRY, CDR2 SYGVKD. CDR3 sequence (DNA): TGTGCCCTCAGCCAGGGCCTCGGCACCGGGGAGCTGTTTTTT. Protein: CALSQGLGTGELFF.

This clonotype was detected many times. The chain combines TRBV2 with TRBJ1-4, with 8 positions matching TRBD1. V lost 8 bases and J lost 7; bases outside the gene matches: 3. There are 12 residues in the CDR3. Per germline, CDR1 SNHLY and CDR2 FYNNEI. The CDR3: CASRTGTEKLFF. In DNA form, the CDR3 reads TGTGCCAGCCGGACAGGGACTGAAAAACTGTTTTTT.

This clonotype has at least ten counts. The rearrangement uses TRBV7-3 and TRBJ2-6; a possible D gene is TRBD1 (6 bases). The V end was cut by 2 bases, the J end by 4 bases, with 9 bases between. Per germline, CDR1 SGHTA and CDR2 FQGTGA. The CDR3 consists of 15 residues. The chain's CDR3 is CASSLWGTGANVLTF. The CDR3 DNA is TGTGCCAGCAGCTTATGGGGGACAGGGGCCAACGTCCTGACTTTC.